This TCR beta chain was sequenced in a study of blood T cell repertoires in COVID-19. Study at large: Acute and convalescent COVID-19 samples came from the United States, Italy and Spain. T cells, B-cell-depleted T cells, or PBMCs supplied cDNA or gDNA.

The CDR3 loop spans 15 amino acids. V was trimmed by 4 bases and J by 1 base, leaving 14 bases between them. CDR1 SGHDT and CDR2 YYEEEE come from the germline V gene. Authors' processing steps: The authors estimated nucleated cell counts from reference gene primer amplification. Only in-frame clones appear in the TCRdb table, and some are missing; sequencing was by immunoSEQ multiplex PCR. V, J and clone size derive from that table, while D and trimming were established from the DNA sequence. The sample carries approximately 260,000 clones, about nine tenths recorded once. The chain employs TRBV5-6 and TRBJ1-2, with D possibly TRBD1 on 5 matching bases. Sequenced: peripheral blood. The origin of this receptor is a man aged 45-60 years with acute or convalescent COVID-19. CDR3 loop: CASSLQVTDNYGYTF. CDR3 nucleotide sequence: TGTGCCAGCAGCCTACAGGTGACGGATAACTATGGCTACACCTTC.